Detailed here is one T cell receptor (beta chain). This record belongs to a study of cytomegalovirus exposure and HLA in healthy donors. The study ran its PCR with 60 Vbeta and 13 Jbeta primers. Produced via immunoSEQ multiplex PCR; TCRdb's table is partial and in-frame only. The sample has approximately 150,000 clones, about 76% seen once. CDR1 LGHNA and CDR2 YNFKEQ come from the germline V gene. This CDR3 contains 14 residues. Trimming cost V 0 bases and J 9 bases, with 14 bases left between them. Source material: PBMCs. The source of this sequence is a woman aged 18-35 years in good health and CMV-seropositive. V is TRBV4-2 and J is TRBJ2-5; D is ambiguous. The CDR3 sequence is CASSQDPGPTSQYF. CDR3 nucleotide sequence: TGTGCCAGCAGCCAAGACCCAGGCCCCACGTCCCAGTACTTC.